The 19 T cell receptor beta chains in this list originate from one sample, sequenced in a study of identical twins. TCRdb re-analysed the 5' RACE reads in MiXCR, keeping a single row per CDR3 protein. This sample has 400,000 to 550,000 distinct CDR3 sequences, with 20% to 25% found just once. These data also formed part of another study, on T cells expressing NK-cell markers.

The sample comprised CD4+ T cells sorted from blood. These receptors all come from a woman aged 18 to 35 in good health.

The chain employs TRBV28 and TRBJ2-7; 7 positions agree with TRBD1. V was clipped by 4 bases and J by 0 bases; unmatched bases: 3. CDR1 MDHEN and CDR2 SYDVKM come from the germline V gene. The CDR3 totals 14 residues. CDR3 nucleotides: TGTGCCAGCAGTTCGGCAGGGGGCTCCTACGAGCAGTACTTC. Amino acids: CASSSAGGSYEQYF.

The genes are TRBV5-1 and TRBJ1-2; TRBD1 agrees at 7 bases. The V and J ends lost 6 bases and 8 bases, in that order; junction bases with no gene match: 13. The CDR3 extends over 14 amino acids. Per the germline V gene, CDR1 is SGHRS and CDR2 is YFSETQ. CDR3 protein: CASKVETGSGGYTF. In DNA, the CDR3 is TGCGCCAGCAAAGTAGAGACAGGGTCGGGCGGCTACACCTTC.

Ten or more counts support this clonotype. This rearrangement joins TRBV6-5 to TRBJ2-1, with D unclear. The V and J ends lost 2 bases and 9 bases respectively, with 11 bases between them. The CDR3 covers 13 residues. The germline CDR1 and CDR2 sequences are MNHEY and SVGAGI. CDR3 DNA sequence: TGTGCCAGCAGTTACGTTAAGTACGGTGAGCAGTTCTTC. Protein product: CASSYVKYGEQFF.

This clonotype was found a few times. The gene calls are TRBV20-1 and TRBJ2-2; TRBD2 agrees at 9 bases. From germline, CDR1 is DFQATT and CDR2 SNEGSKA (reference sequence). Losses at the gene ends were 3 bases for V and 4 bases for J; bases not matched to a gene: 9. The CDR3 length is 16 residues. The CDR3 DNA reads TGCAGTGCTAGCTTGTCTAGCGGGGTAGGCACCGGGGAGCTGTTTTTT. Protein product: CSASLSSGVGTGELFF.

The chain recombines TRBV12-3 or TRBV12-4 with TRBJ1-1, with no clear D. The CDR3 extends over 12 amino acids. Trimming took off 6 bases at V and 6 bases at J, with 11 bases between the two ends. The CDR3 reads CASRHLGSEAFF. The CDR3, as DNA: TGTGCCAGCAGGCATCTAGGGTCTGAAGCTTTCTTT.

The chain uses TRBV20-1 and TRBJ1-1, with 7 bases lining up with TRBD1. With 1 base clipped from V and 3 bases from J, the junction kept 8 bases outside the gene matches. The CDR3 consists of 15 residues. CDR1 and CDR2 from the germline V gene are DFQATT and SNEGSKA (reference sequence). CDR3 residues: CSARGSTGLDTEAFF. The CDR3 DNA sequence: TGCAGTGCTAGAGGATCGACAGGGCTAGACACTGAAGCTTTCTTT.

The CDR3 DNA is TGTGCCAGCAGACCTAGCGGGGGGATTAACACCGGGGAGCTGTTTTTT. It codes for CASRPSGGINTGELFF. This chain joins TRBV7-3 and TRBJ2-2; TRBD2 aligns across 11 bases. CDR1 is SGHTA, CDR2 FQGTGA, per germline. The CDR3 has 16 amino acids. With V trimmed by 6 bases and J by 2 bases, 5 bases remained unmatched.

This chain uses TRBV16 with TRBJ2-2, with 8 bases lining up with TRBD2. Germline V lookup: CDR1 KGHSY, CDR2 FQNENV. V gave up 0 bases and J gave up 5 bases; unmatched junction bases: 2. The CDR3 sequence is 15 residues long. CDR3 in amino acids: CASSQSLAGTGELFF. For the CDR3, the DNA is TGTGCCAGCAGCCAATCCCTAGCGGGTACCGGGGAGCTGTTTTTT.

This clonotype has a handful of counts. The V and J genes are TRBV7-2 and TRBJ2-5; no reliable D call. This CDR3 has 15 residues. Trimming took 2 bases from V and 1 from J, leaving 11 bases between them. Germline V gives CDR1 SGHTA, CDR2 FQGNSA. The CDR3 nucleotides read TGTGCCAGCAGCTTATATTTCGATTCCCAAGAGACCCAGTACTTC. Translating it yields CASSLYFDSQETQYF.

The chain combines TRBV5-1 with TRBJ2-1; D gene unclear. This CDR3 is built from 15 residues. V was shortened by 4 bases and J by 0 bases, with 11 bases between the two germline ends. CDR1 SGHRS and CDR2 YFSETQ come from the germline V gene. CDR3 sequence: CASSPPLDSYNEQFF. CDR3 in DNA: TGCGCCAGCAGCCCTCCCTTAGACTCCTACAATGAGCAGTTCTTC.

CDR3 nucleotides: TGTGCCAGCAGCCCCGTCGGGGGAGGCACTGAAGCTTTCTTT. Translated, it gives CASSPVGGGTEAFF. This rearrangement joins TRBV3-1 to TRBJ1-1; possible D gene TRBD1, 5 bases. The CDR3 is 14 residues long. Germline lookup yields CDR1 LGHDT and CDR2 YNNKEL (reference sequence). The V end was cut by 4 bases, the J end by 4 bases, with 13 bases between.

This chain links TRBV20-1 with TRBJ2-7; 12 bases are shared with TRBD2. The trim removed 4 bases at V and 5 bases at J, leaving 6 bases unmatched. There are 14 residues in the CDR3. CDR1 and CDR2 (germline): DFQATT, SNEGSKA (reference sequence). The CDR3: CSAMIRLAGDEQYF. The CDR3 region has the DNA TGCAGTGCTATGATAAGACTAGCGGGGGACGAGCAGTACTTC.

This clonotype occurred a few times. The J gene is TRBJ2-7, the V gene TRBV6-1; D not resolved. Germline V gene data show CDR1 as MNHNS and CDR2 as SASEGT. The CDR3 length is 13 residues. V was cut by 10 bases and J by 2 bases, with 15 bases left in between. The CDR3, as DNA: TGTGCCACCCAGAGGCTTTCCACCTACGAGCAGTACTTC. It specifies CATQRLSTYEQYF.

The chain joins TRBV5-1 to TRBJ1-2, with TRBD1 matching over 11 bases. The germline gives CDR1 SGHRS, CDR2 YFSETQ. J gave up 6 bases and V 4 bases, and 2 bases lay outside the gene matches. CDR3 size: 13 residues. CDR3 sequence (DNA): TGCGCCAGCAGCGAGGGACAGGGGGATGGCTACACCTTC. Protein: CASSEGQGDGYTF.

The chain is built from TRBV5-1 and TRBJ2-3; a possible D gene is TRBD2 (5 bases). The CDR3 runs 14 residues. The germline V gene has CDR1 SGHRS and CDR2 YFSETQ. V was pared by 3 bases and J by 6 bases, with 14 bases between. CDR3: CASSSSAGEDTQYF. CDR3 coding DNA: TGCGCCAGCAGCTCATCCGCCGGGGAGGATACGCAGTATTTT.

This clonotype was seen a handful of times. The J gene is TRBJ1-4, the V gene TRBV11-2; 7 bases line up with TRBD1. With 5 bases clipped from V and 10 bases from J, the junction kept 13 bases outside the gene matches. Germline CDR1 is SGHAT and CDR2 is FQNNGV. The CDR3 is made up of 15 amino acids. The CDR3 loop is CASSARQDRTRKLFF. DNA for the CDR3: TGTGCCAGCAGCGCCCGTCAGGACAGGACACGAAAACTGTTTTTT.

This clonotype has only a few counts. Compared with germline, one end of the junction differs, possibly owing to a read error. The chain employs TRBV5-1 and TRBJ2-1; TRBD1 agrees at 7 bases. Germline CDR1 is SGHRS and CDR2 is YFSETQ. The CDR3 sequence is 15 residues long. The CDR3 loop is CASTLTGTVNNEQFF. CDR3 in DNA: TGCGCCAGCACCTTGACAGGGACAGTAAACAATGAGCAGTTCTTC. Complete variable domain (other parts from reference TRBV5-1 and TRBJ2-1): KAGVTQTPRYLIKTRGQQVTLSCSPISGHRSVSWYQQTPGQGLQFLFEYFSETQRNKGNFPGRFSGRQFSNSRSEMNVSTLELGDSALYLCASTLTGTVNNEQFFGPGTRLTVL.

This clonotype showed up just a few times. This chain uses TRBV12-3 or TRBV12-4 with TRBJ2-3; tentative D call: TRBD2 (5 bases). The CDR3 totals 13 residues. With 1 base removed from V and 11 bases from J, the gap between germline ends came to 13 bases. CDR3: CASSLVEGSMQYF. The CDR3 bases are TGTGCCAGCAGTTTAGTAGAAGGGAGTATGCAGTATTTT.

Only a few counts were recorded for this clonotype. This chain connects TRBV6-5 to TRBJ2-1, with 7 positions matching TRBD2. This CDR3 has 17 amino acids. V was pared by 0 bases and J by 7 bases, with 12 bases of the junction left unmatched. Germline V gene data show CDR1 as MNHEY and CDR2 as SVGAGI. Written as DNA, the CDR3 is TGTGCCAGCAGTTACTCCGCTAGCGGAGGCCTCAGGAATGAGCAGTTCTTC. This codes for CASSYSASGGLRNEQFF.